The entry below gives a single T cell receptor (beta chain) sequence along with its context. There is no known antigen for this receptor. Base qualities are not recorded, but no much larger clone differs from it by a single base. The CDR3, cysteine through phenylalanine, is 15 amino acids long. Just CDR3 DNA is preserved here, 45 bases in frame from base 1. Unmatched junction bases come to 6, with V trimmed by 2 bases and J by 7 bases. Looking up the germline V gene yields CDR1 SGHNT and CDR2 YENEEA. These data belong to a study of T cells in localized non-small cell lung cancer (dated by TCRdb to about 2020). Study-wide context: The study examined T cell repertoires in hundreds of patients with early-stage NSCLC and compared tumors with uninvolved tumor-adjacent lungs. The cohort was made up of 200 to 250 treatment-naive NSCLC patients whose localized lung tumors had been resected. The mean age of the NSCLC patients was around 67 years, with 120 to 150 men and around 110 women.

Paper-wide results and their limitations: Because the study design was exploratory, TCR variables were selected using unadjusted p-values without false-discovery rate correction. Longer overall survival was associated with higher blood T cell density, whereas shorter survival was associated with higher adjacent-lung clonality. Multi-region tumor sequencing was not performed, so intratumor heterogeneity could not be excluded. The highest T cell clonality was observed in uninvolved tumor-adjacent lung, where clonality exceeded that of tumor, suggesting that antigenic responses were more focused in uninvolved tumor-adjacent lung. Of the top 100 tumor clones, a median of around 57 were detected in paired uninvolved adjacent lung; over 25 were also among that lung's top 100.

TCR beta CDR3 regions were sequenced from DNA using the immunoSEQ Assay. Turning to the authors' computational methods: To compute T cell density, TCR beta template counts were normalized to usable DNA, which was estimated by amplifying housekeeping genes. Richness was estimated with the preseqR package, extrapolating to 400,000 templates for PBMC samples and 120,000 templates for tissue samples. Clonality was taken to be one minus Pielou's evenness. To identify tissue-enriched TCRs, differential abundance testing was run on productive amino-acid clonotypes with a minimum total count of 5 and an alpha of 0.1. The Jaccard Index and the Morisita Overlap Index were used to quantify repertoire overlap between compartments. TCR beta CDR3s were clustered by GLIPH together with public tetramer-defined viral CDR3s, and at least three viral sequences plus V-gene enrichment were required for viral motifs. TCRdb mirrors the immuneACCESS table, restricted to in-frame sequences. Some clones are absent from its copies; in checked studies, under half trace to an unresolved V gene, and the reason for the others is unknown. The V and J calls and clone size were taken over from that table, and D and trimming were inferred from the DNA. In this sample the table shows 7,000 to 8,500 clones, roughly 50% of which occur a single time. The top ten clonotypes cover 2.8% of the sample.

The sequence derives from a female donor of 60 years or more with stage I lung adenocarcinoma. Recombination linked TRBV11-3 to TRBJ1-2; 11 junctional bases match TRBD1. The source material was lymph node tissue, sampled before any cancer treatment. CDR3 region: CASSLSGTGGSGYTF. At the DNA level, the sequence is TGTGCCAGCAGCTTATCGGGGACAGGGGGGTCTGGCTACACCTTC. The CDR3 plus the reference TRBV11-3 and TRBJ1-2 genes for the other parts give the full variable domain: EAGVVQSPRYKIIEKKQPVAFWCNPISGHNTLYWYLQNLGQGPELLIRYENEEAVDDSQLPKDRFSAERLKGVDSTLKIQPAELGDSAVYLCASSLSGTGGSGYTFGSGTRLTVV.